Listed below are T cell receptor beta chains from one sample, sequenced in a study of cytomegalovirus exposure and HLA in healthy donors. Libraries were prepared by immunoSEQ multiplex PCR; TCRdb keeps only in-frame clonotypes and omits some of them. The table has about 170,000 clones, roughly 73% seen once. The sequenced sample was PBMCs. These receptor sequences come from a female donor in good health and CMV-seronegative. CDR3s include the opening cysteine and the closing phenylalanine or tryptophan. A D gene is named only where the DNA matches it firmly. Only some rows state a clone size, as once, few, many or a class for expanded clones.

CDR3 protein: CASADPAGTSGSRWETQYF
CDR3 DNA: TGTGCCAGTGCCGACCCCGCCGGGACTAGCGGGAGTAGATGGGAGACCCAGTACTTC
V gene: TRBV19
clone size: NA
J gene: TRBJ2-5
D gene: TRBD2
CDR3 length: 19

CDR3 protein: CASNPTRGLGQPQHF
CDR3 DNA: TGTGCCAGCAATCCTACTAGAGGGTTGGGTCAGCCCCAGCATTTT
V gene: TRBV2
clone size: NA
J gene: TRBJ1-5
D gene: NA
CDR3 length: 15

CDR3 protein: CASSPGTGVIEQYF
CDR3 DNA: TGTGCCAGTAGCCCCGGGACAGGGGTGATCGAGCAGTACTTC
V gene: TRBV19
clone size: NA
J gene: TRBJ2-7
D gene: TRBD1
CDR3 length: 14

CDR3 protein: CASSLGLAVAKNIQYF
CDR3 DNA: TGTGCCAGCAGTTTGGGACTAGCAGTAGCCAAAAACATTCAGTACTTC
V gene: TRBV27
clone size: NA
J gene: TRBJ2-4
D gene: TRBD2
CDR3 length: 16

CDR3 protein: CATSREVIGDGYTF
CDR3 DNA: TGTGCCACCAGCAGAGAAGTGATAGGGGATGGCTACACCTTC
V gene: TRBV15
clone size: few
J gene: TRBJ1-2
D gene: NA
CDR3 length: 14

CDR3 protein: CASSRSGVYQETQYF
CDR3 DNA: TGTGCCAGTAGTAGGAGCGGGGTGTACCAAGAGACCCAGTACTTC
V gene: TRBV19
clone size: NA
J gene: TRBJ2-5
D gene: TRBD2
CDR3 length: 15

CDR3 protein: CASSPAADRGYEQYF
CDR3 DNA: TGCGCCAGCAGCCCCGCCGCGGACAGGGGCTACGAGCAGTACTTC
V gene: TRBV5-1
clone size: NA
J gene: TRBJ2-7
D gene: TRBD1
CDR3 length: 15

CDR3 protein: CASSSKTGFRHEQYF
CDR3 DNA: TGTGCCAGCAGTTCAAAGACAGGGTTTCGCCACGAGCAGTACTTC
V gene: TRBV27
clone size: NA
J gene: TRBJ2-7
D gene: TRBD1
CDR3 length: 15

CDR3 protein: CASWGDRTFTEAFF
CDR3 DNA: TGTGCCAGCTGGGGGGACAGGACCTTCACTGAAGCTTTCTTT
V gene: TRBV28
clone size: NA
J gene: TRBJ1-1
D gene: TRBD1
CDR3 length: 14

CDR3 protein: CASKEANTGELFF
CDR3 DNA: TGTGCCAGCAAGGAGGCGAACACCGGGGAGCTGTTTTTT
V gene: TRBV6-5
clone size: NA
J gene: TRBJ2-2
D gene: NA
CDR3 length: 13

CDR3 protein: CASSLAVGLYEQYF
CDR3 DNA: TGTGCCAGCAGCTTAGCTGTGGGACTCTACGAGCAGTACTTC
V gene: TRBV11-2
clone size: NA
J gene: TRBJ2-7
D gene: NA
CDR3 length: 14

CDR3 protein: CASSLGLAFQETQYF
CDR3 DNA: TGCGCCAGCAGCTTGGGACTAGCTTTCCAAGAGACCCAGTACTTC
V gene: TRBV5-1
clone size: NA
J gene: TRBJ2-5
D gene: TRBD2
CDR3 length: 15

CDR3 protein: CASSQDSLRDGYTF
CDR3 DNA: TGTGCCAGCAGCCAGGACAGCTTACGGGATGGCTACACCTTC
V gene: TRBV5-6
clone size: NA
J gene: TRBJ1-2
D gene: NA
CDR3 length: 14

CDR3 protein: CASSSPNLAGASNNEQFF
CDR3 DNA: TGTGCCAGCAGCTCCCCGAACCTAGCGGGGGCCTCCAACAATGAGCAGTTCTTC
V gene: TRBV7-6
clone size: NA
J gene: TRBJ2-1
D gene: TRBD2
CDR3 length: 18

CDR3 protein: CASSGLAGAITDTQYF
CDR3 DNA: TGCGCCAGCAGTGGACTAGCGGGAGCCATCACAGATACGCAGTATTTT
V gene: TRBV10-1
clone size: NA
J gene: TRBJ2-3
D gene: TRBD2
CDR3 length: 16

CDR3 protein: CASTSGYLETQYF
CDR3 DNA: TGTGCCAGCACCTCGGGGTATCTGGAGACCCAGTACTTC
V gene: TRBV27
clone size: NA
J gene: TRBJ2-5
D gene: NA
CDR3 length: 13

CDR3 protein: CASSQRTGSLVMAFF
CDR3 DNA: TGTGCCAGCAGCCAGCGGACAGGAAGCCTAGTTATGGCTTTCTTT
V gene: TRBV7-2
clone size: NA
J gene: TRBJ1-1
D gene: TRBD1
CDR3 length: 15

CDR3 protein: CASSYSILGQPYEQYF
CDR3 DNA: TGTGCCAGCAGTTACTCGATTCTTGGACAGCCTTACGAGCAGTACTTC
V gene: TRBV6-5
clone size: NA
J gene: TRBJ2-7
D gene: NA
CDR3 length: 16

CDR3 protein: CASSEEGAGAKNIQYF
CDR3 DNA: TGTGCCAGCAGTGAAGAGGGGGCAGGAGCCAAAAACATTCAGTACTTC
V gene: TRBV2
clone size: NA
J gene: TRBJ2-4
D gene: TRBD1
CDR3 length: 16

CDR3 protein: CASSYRDRPAKLFF
CDR3 DNA: TGTGCCAGCAGCTACCGGGACAGGCCTGCGAAACTGTTTTTT
V gene: TRBV5-6
clone size: NA
J gene: TRBJ1-4
D gene: TRBD1
CDR3 length: 14

CDR3 protein: CASPKGDRGGEQYF
CDR3 DNA: TGTGCCAGCCCTAAAGGGGACAGGGGCGGCGAGCAGTACTTC
V gene: TRBV28
clone size: few
J gene: TRBJ2-7
D gene: TRBD1
CDR3 length: 14

CDR3 protein: CASSLNGETQYF
CDR3 DNA: TGTGCCAGCAGCTTAAACGGGGAGACCCAGTACTTC
V gene: TRBV7-3
clone size: NA
J gene: TRBJ2-5
D gene: NA
CDR3 length: 12

CDR3 protein: CASSSPGTEAFF
CDR3 DNA: TGTGCCAGTAGTTCCCCCGGGACTGAAGCTTTCTTT
V gene: TRBV19
clone size: NA
J gene: TRBJ1-1
D gene: NA
CDR3 length: 12

CDR3 protein: CAWTSSYEQYF
CDR3 DNA: TGTGCCTGGACCTCCTCCTACGAGCAGTACTTC
V gene: TRBV30
clone size: NA
J gene: TRBJ2-7
D gene: NA
CDR3 length: 11

CDR3 protein: CASSFQGNYGYTF
CDR3 DNA: TGCGCCAGCAGCTTCCAGGGTAACTATGGCTACACCTTC
V gene: TRBV5-1
clone size: NA
J gene: TRBJ1-2
D gene: NA
CDR3 length: 13

CDR3 protein: CASSASMGAGESYNEQFF
CDR3 DNA: TGCGCCAGCAGCGCAAGCATGGGGGCGGGAGAGTCTTACAATGAGCAGTTCTTC
V gene: TRBV5-1
clone size: few
J gene: TRBJ2-1
D gene: NA
CDR3 length: 18

CDR3 protein: CASSRDRGLETQYF
CDR3 DNA: TGTGCCAGCAGTCGGGACAGGGGGCTGGAGACCCAGTACTTC
V gene: TRBV28
clone size: NA
J gene: TRBJ2-5
D gene: TRBD1
CDR3 length: 14

CDR3 protein: CASSIGAGGPGETQYF
CDR3 DNA: TGTGCCAGCAGCATAGGAGCGGGGGGGCCGGGAGAGACCCAGTACTTC
V gene: TRBV5-4
clone size: NA
J gene: TRBJ2-5
D gene: TRBD2
CDR3 length: 16

CDR3 protein: CATSRAGGNTEAFF
CDR3 DNA: TGTGCCACCAGCAGAGCTGGAGGGAACACTGAAGCTTTCTTT
V gene: TRBV15
clone size: NA
J gene: TRBJ1-1
D gene: NA
CDR3 length: 14

CDR3 protein: CASSLGRGQGIYNEQFF
CDR3 DNA: TGTGCCAGCAGCTTAGGCCGGGGACAGGGGATCTACAATGAGCAGTTCTTC
V gene: TRBV13
clone size: once
J gene: TRBJ2-1
D gene: TRBD1
CDR3 length: 17

CDR3 protein: CASTPQGGPSYEQYF
CDR3 DNA: TGTGCCAGCACGCCCCAGGGGGGTCCCTCCTACGAGCAGTACTTC
V gene: TRBV28
clone size: NA
J gene: TRBJ2-7
D gene: NA
CDR3 length: 15

CDR3 protein: CASSQEGGNTEAFF
CDR3 DNA: TGCGCCAGCAGCCAAGAGGGGGGGAACACTGAAGCTTTCTTT
V gene: TRBV4-3
clone size: few
J gene: TRBJ1-1
D gene: NA
CDR3 length: 14

CDR3 protein: CASSPPALRPTLHF
CDR3 DNA: TGTGCCAGCAGCCCCCCGGCCCTCAGGCCTACCCTCCACTTT
V gene: TRBV28
clone size: few
J gene: TRBJ1-6
D gene: NA
CDR3 length: 14

CDR3 protein: CASSILTGASMNTEAFF
CDR3 DNA: TGTGCCAGTAGTATCCTAACAGGGGCGTCAATGAACACTGAAGCTTTCTTT
V gene: TRBV19
clone size: NA
J gene: TRBJ1-1
D gene: TRBD1
CDR3 length: 17

CDR3 protein: CASKGQGYGYTF
CDR3 DNA: TGTGCCAGCAAGGGTCAGGGATATGGCTACACCTTC
V gene: TRBV25-1
clone size: NA
J gene: TRBJ1-2
D gene: NA
CDR3 length: 12

CDR3 protein: CASSRGTGGPGTEAFF
CDR3 DNA: TGTGCCAGTAGTAGGGGGACAGGGGGCCCCGGGACTGAAGCTTTCTTT
V gene: TRBV19
clone size: NA
J gene: TRBJ1-1
D gene: TRBD1
CDR3 length: 16

CDR3 protein: CASSKFSGDSYEQYF
CDR3 DNA: TGTGCCAGCAGCAAATTTAGCGGGGACTCCTACGAGCAGTACTTC
V gene: TRBV7-9
clone size: NA
J gene: TRBJ2-7
D gene: TRBD2
CDR3 length: 15

CDR3 protein: CASSQDRGGALYEQYF
CDR3 DNA: TGTGCCAGCAGCCAAGATCGCGGGGGGGCCTTGTACGAGCAGTACTTC
V gene: TRBV14
clone size: NA
J gene: TRBJ2-7
D gene: TRBD2
CDR3 length: 16

CDR3 protein: CASSPSGGAGELFF
CDR3 DNA: TGTGCCAGCAGCCCTAGCGGGGGGGCCGGGGAGCTGTTTTTT
V gene: TRBV7-3
clone size: NA
J gene: TRBJ2-2
D gene: TRBD2
CDR3 length: 14

CDR3 protein: CASSSTTGLAGSYNEQFF
CDR3 DNA: TGTGCCAGCAGCTCAACCACGGGACTAGCGGGTTCATACAATGAGCAGTTCTTC
V gene: TRBV7-9
clone size: NA
J gene: TRBJ2-1
D gene: TRBD2
CDR3 length: 18

CDR3 protein: CAISTGFTEAFF
CDR3 DNA: TGTGCCATCAGTACAGGGTTCACTGAAGCTTTCTTT
V gene: TRBV10-3
clone size: NA
J gene: TRBJ1-1
D gene: NA
CDR3 length: 12

CDR3 protein: CASSLSGDYGYTF
CDR3 DNA: TGTGCCAGCAGTTTATCAGGGGACTATGGCTACACCTTC
V gene: TRBV28
clone size: NA
J gene: TRBJ1-2
D gene: NA
CDR3 length: 13

CDR3 protein: CASSAGTGGLYNEQFF
CDR3 DNA: TGTGCCAGCAGCGCCGGGACAGGGGGTCTATACAATGAGCAGTTCTTC
V gene: TRBV5-6
clone size: NA
J gene: TRBJ2-1
D gene: TRBD1
CDR3 length: 16

CDR3 protein: CASSARTSGTTDTQYF
CDR3 DNA: TGTGCCAGCAGCGCCAGGACTAGCGGGACCACAGATACGCAGTATTTT
V gene: TRBV5-5
clone size: few
J gene: TRBJ2-3
D gene: TRBD2
CDR3 length: 16

CDR3 protein: CASRRDTEAFF
CDR3 DNA: TGTGCCAGTCGCCGCGACACTGAAGCTTTCTTT
V gene: TRBV6-1
clone size: NA
J gene: TRBJ1-1
D gene: NA
CDR3 length: 11

CDR3 protein: CASSAGTSGYNEQFF
CDR3 DNA: TGTGCCAGCAGTGCTGGGACTAGCGGATACAATGAGCAGTTCTTC
V gene: TRBV6-4
clone size: few
J gene: TRBJ2-1
D gene: TRBD2
CDR3 length: 15

CDR3 protein: CASSLTQGQQQPQHF
CDR3 DNA: TGTGCCAGCAGTCTCACACAGGGACAGCAGCAGCCCCAGCATTTT
V gene: TRBV6-5
clone size: NA
J gene: TRBJ1-5
D gene: TRBD1
CDR3 length: 15

CDR3 protein: CASSYRLAGEGDTGELFF
CDR3 DNA: TGCGCCAGCAGCTACCGACTAGCGGGAGAAGGTGACACCGGGGAGCTGTTTTTT
V gene: TRBV5-1
clone size: NA
J gene: TRBJ2-2
D gene: TRBD2
CDR3 length: 18

CDR3 protein: CASTKGGQGARNTEAFF
CDR3 DNA: TGTGCCTCCACGAAAGGGGGACAGGGAGCTAGGAACACTGAAGCTTTCTTT
V gene: TRBV30
clone size: NA
J gene: TRBJ1-1
D gene: TRBD1
CDR3 length: 17

CDR3 protein: CASSLQDWNTEAFF
CDR3 DNA: TGTGCCAGCAGTTTGCAGGATTGGAATACTGAAGCTTTCTTT
V gene: TRBV28
clone size: NA
J gene: TRBJ1-1
D gene: NA
CDR3 length: 14

CDR3 protein: CASSPQGQPTGELFF
CDR3 DNA: TGTGCCAGCAGCCCTCAGGGACAGCCCACCGGGGAGCTGTTTTTT
V gene: TRBV14
clone size: NA
J gene: TRBJ2-2
D gene: TRBD1
CDR3 length: 15